The clone carrying this TCR beta chain was picked up a small number of times. Unique molecular identifiers were used to barcode this TCRbeta library. TCRdb reprocessed the PCR reads via MiXCR and lists one record per CDR3 protein. The sample shows around 440,000 distinct CDR3 sequences, 16% of them seen only once. The data are from a study of T-cell reconstitution after alpha-beta-depleted transplantation in children. The CDR3 runs 14 residues. The V and J ends lost 7 bases and 3 bases, in that order; junction bases with no gene match: 5. Germline lookup yields CDR1 WSHSY and CDR2 SAAADI. The chain carries TRBV10-2 and TRBJ2-2; 7 bases map to TRBD2. The source material was PBMCs, mostly from graft donor cells, sampled 360 days after TCRalphabeta/CD19-depleted stem cell transplant. The TCR comes from a boy younger than two who had a stem cell transplant for Wiskott-Aldrich syndrome, so the T cells may come from the graft donor. The CDR3 bases are TGCGCCAGCACTCTAGCGGCCTACACCGGGGAGCTGTTTTTT. As protein: CASTLAAYTGELFF.